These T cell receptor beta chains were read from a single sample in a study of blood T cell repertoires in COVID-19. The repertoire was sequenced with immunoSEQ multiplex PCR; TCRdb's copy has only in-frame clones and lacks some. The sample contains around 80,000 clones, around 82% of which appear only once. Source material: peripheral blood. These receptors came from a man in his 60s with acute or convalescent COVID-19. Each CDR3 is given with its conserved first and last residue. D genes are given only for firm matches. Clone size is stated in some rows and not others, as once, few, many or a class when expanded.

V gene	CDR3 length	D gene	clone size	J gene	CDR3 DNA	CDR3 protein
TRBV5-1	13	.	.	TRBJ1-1	TGCGCCAGCAGCTTGTGGGGGCCCACTGAAGCTTTCTTT	CASSLWGPTEAFF
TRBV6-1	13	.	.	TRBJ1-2	TGTGCCAGCAGTGAAGGCCCGGGGTATGGCTACACCTTC	CASSEGPGYGYTF
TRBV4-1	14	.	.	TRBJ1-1	TGCGCCAGCAGCCAAGTAGGGGTCAGCACTGAAGCTTTCTTT	CASSQVGVSTEAFF
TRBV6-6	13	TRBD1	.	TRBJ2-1	TGTGCCAGCAGTTCGACGGGACAGGGAGAGCAGTTCTTC	CASSSTGQGEQFF
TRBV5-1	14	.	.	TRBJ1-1	TGCGCCAGCAGCTCAGGGGAGGGGAAAACTGAAGCTTTCTTT	CASSSGEGKTEAFF
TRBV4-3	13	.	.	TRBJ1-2	TGCGCCAGCAGCCAAGATGATTCTCGGGGCTACACCTTC	CASSQDDSRGYTF
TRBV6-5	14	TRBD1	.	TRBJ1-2	TGTGCCAGCACCTGGTTAGGGGGCGACTATGGCTACACCTTC	CASTWLGGDYGYTF
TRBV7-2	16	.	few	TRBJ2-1	TGTGCCAGCAGCTTAGCTGGTGCTAGCTCCTACAATGAGCAGTTCTTC	CASSLAGASSYNEQFF
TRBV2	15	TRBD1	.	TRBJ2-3	TGTGCCAGCAGTGACACCGGGACAGCCACAGATACGCAGTATTTT	CASSDTGTATDTQYF
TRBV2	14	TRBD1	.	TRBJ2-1	TGTGCCAGCAGTGTTCGACAGGGAGCCGGAGAGCAGTTCTTC	CASSVRQGAGEQFF
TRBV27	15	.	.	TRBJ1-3	TGTGCCAGCAGTCAACAAGGGGTGACTGGAAACACCATATATTTT	CASSQQGVTGNTIYF
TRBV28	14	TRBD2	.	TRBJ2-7	TGTGCCAGCAGCCGGGGGACTAGCGGGACTCAGCAGTACTTC	CASSRGTSGTQQYF
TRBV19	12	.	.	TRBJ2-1	TGTGCCACCAAAAGCGGGTACAATGAGCAGTTCTTC	CATKSGYNEQFF
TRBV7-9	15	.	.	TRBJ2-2	TGTGCCAGCAGCCCCCCACGACAATCGACCGGGGAGCTGTTTTTT	CASSPPRQSTGELFF
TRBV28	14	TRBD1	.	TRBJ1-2	TGTGCCAGCAGGTCCAGGGGGCCGGCGAGGGGCTACACCTTC	CASRSRGPARGYTF
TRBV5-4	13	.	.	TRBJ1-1	TGTGCCTCCTACCCCAGACAGGCCGGGGAAGCTTTCTTT	CASYPRQAGEAFF
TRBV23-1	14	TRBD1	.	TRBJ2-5	TGCGCCAGCAGTTCGAGGGGGCGCCGAGAGACCCAGTACTTC	CASSSRGRRETQYF
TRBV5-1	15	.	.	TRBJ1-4	TGCGCCAGCAGCTTCTTAGTCGGCGGGCCAGAAAAACTGTTTTTT	CASSFLVGGPEKLFF
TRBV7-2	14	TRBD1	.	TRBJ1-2	TGTGCCAGCACGAAGAGGGGGACAGGGGGACGGTACACCTTC	CASTKRGTGGRYTF
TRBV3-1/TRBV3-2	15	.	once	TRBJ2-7	TGTGCCAGCAGCCAAGTTGGTCTAGCGACCTGGGAGCAGTACTTC	CASSQVGLATWEQYF
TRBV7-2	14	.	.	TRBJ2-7	TGTGCCAGCAGCTCCCCGGGAGCGATTTACGAGCAGTACTTC	CASSSPGAIYEQYF
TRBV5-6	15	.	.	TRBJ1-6	TGTGCCAGCAGCACCGACAGGCGCTGGAATTCACCCCTCCACTTT	CASSTDRRWNSPLHF
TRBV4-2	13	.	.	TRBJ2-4	TGTGCCAGCAGCCAAGACTTTAAAAACATTCAGTACTTC	CASSQDFKNIQYF
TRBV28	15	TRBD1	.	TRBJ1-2	TGTGCCAGCAGTTTAACTCAACAGGGGGCTTATGGCTACACCTTC	CASSLTQQGAYGYTF
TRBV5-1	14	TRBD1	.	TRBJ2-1	TGCGCCAGCAGCAATGGACAGGGACCGAATGAGCAGTTCTTC	CASSNGQGPNEQFF
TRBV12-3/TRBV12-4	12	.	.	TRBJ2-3	TGTGCCAGCAGATCTAGCACAGATACGCAGTATTTT	CASRSSTDTQYF
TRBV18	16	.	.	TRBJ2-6	TGTGCCAGCTCACCAGGGGCGAACTCTGGGGCCAACGTCCTGACTTTC	CASSPGANSGANVLTF
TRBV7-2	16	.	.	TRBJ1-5	TGTGCCAGCAGCTTGACCCCAGGTAATCCCAATCAGCCCCAGCATTTT	CASSLTPGNPNQPQHF
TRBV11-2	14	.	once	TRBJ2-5	TGTGCCAGCAGCTTAGAGGGTCGGGGGGAGACCCAGTACTTC	CASSLEGRGETQYF
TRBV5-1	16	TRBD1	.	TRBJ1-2	TGCGCCAGCAGCTTGGTTCCAACAGGGGGATTCTATGGCTACACCTTC	CASSLVPTGGFYGYTF
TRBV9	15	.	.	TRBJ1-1	TGTGCCAGCAGCGTAGCTAGTTCCGTGAACACTGAAGCTTTCTTT	CASSVASSVNTEAFF
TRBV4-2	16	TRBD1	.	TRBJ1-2	TGTGCCAGCAGCCAAGAGGGGACAGGGAAAGCGGGTGGCTACACCTTC	CASSQEGTGKAGGYTF
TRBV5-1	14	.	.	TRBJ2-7	TGCGCCAGCAGCTTGTTAGCGGTAGCCTACGAGCAGTACTTC	CASSLLAVAYEQYF
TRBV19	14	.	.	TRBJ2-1	TGTGCCAGTAGTACCATAGACTACAACAATGAGCAGTTCTTC	CASSTIDYNNEQFF
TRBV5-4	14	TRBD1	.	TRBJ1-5	TGTGCCAGCAGCGCCGGGACAGGGCATCAGCCCCAGCATTTT	CASSAGTGHQPQHF
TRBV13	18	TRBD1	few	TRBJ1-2	TGTGCCAGCAGCTTAAAAGAAGAAAGGGGGCGTAATAACTATGGCTACACCTTC	CASSLKEERGRNNYGYTF
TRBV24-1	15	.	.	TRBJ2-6	TGTGCCACCAGTGATGGGGTAGGGGAGGCCAACGTCCTGACTTTC	CATSDGVGEANVLTF
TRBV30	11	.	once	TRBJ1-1	TGTGCCTGGAGGCGGGAAGCTGAAGCTTTCTTT	CAWRREAEAFF
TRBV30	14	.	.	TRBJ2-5	TGTGCCTGGAGTTTCAGGGCCCCCTCTGGGACCCAGTACTTC	CAWSFRAPSGTQYF
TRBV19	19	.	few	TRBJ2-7	TGTGCCAGTAGTATAAGACAGCGAGGACCAACTACTCCAAACTACGAGCAGTACTTC	CASSIRQRGPTTPNYEQYF